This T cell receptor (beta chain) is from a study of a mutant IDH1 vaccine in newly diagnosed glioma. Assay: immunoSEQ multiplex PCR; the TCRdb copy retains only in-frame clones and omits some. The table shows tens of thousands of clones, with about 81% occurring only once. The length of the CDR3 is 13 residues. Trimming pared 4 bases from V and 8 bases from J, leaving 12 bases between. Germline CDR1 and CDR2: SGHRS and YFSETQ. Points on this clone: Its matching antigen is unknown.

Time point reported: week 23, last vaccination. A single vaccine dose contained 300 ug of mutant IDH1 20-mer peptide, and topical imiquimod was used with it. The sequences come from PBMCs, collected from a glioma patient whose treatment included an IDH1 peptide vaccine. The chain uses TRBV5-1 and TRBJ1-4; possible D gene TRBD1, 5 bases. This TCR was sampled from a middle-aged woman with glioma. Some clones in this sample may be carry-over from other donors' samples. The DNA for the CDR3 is TGCGCCAGCAGCCCGTCAGGGAACGAAAAACTGTTTTTT. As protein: CASSPSGNEKLFF.